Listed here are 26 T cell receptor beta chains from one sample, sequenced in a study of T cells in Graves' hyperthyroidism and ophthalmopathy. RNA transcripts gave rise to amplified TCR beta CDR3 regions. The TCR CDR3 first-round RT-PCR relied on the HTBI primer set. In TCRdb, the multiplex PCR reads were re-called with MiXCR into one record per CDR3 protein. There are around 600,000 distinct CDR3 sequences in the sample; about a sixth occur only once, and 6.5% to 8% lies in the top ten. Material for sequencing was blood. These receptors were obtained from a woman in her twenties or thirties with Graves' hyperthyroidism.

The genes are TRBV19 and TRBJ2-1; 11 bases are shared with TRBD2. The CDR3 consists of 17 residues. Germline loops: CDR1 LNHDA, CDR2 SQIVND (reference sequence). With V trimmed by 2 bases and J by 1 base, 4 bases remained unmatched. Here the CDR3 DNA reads TGTGCCAGTAGTATATTAGCGGGAGGGCCATCCTACAATGAGCAGTTCTTC. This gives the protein CASSILAGGPSYNEQFF.

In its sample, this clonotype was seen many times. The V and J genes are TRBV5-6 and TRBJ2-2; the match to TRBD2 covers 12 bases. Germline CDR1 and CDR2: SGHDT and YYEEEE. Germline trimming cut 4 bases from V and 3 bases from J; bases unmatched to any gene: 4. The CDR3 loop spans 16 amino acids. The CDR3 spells CASSTGLAGYTGELFF. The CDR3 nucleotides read TGTGCCAGCAGCACCGGACTAGCGGGATACACCGGGGAGCTGTTTTTT.

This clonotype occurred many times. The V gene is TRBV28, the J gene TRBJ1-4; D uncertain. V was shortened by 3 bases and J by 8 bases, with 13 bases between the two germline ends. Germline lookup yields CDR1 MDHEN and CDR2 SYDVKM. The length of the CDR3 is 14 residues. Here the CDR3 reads CASSFEGTYEKLFF. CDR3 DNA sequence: TGTGCCAGCAGTTTCGAAGGTACTTACGAAAAACTGTTTTTT.

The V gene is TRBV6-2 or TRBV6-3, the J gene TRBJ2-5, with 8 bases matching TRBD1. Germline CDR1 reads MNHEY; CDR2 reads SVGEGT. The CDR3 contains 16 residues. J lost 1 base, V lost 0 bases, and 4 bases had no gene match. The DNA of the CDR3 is TGTGCCAGCAGTTACTCGGGACAGGAGATCCAAGAGACCCAGTACTTC. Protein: CASSYSGQEIQETQYF.

The CDR3 is CASSQDYGRGNEQFF. In DNA, the CDR3 is TGCGCCAGCAGCCAAGATTACGGGAGGGGGAATGAGCAGTTCTTC. The rearrangement joins TRBV4-3 to TRBJ2-1; 8 nucleotides match TRBD2. CDR1 is LGHNA, CDR2 YSLEER, per germline. J lost 7 bases, V lost 0 bases, and 5 bases had no gene match. The length of the CDR3 is 15 residues.

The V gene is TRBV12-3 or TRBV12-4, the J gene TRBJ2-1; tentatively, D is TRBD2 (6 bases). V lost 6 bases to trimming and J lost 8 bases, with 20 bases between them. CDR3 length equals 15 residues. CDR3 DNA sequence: TGTGCCAGCAGGACCCCGACTAGTGGTTTCTATGAGCAGTTCTTC. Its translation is CASRTPTSGFYEQFF.

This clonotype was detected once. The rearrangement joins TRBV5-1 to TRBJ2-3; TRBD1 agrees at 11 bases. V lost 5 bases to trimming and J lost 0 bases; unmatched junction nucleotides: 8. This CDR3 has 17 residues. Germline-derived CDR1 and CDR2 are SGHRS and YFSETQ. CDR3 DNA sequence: TGCGCCAGCAGTCCCGGGACAGGGGGTAGGAGCACAGATACGCAGTATTTT. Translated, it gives CASSPGTGGRSTDTQYF.

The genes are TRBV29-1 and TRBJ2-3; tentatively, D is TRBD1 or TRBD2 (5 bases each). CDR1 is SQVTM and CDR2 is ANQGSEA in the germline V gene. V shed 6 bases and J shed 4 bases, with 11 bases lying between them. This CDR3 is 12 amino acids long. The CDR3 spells CSVALGADTQYF. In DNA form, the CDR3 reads TGCAGCGTCGCACTGGGGGCAGATACGCAGTATTTT.

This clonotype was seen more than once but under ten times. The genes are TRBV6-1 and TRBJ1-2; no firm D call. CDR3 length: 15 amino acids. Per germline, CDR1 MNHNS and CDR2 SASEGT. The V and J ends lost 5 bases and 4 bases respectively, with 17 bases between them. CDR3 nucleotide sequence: TGTGCCAGCAGTTACGGATCGGGTGCAGGCTATGGCTACACCTTC. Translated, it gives CASSYGSGAGYGYTF.

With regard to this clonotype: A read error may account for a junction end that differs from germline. CDR3 protein: CSARSTSGFYEQHF. CDR3 DNA sequence: TGCAGTGCTAGAAGTACTAGCGGGTTCTACGAGCAGCACTTC. This rearrangement joins TRBV20-1 to TRBJ2-7, with 9 nucleotides matching TRBD2. There are 14 residues in the CDR3. Germline lookup yields CDR1 DFQATT and CDR2 SNEGSKA (reference sequence).

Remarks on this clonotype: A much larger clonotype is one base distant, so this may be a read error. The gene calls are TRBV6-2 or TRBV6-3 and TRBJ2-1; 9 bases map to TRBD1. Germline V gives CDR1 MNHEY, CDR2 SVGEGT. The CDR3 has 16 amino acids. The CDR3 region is CASSYSRDRDYNEQSF. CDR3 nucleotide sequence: TGTGCCAGCAGTTACTCCCGGGACAGGGACTACAATGAGCAGTCCTTC.

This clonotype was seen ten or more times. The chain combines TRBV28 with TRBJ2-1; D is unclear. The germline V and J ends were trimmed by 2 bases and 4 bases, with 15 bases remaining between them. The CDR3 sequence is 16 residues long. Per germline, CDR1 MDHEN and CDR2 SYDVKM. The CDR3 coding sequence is TGTGCCAGCAGTTTACCTACTCCTGGATCATACAATGAGCAGTTCTTC. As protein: CASSLPTPGSYNEQFF. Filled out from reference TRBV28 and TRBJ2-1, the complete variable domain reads DVKVTQSSRYLVKRTGEKVFLECVQDMDHENMFWYRQDPGLGLRLIYFSYDVKMKEKGDIPEGYSVSREKKERFSLILESASTNQTSMYLCASSLPTPGSYNEQFFGPGTRLTVL.

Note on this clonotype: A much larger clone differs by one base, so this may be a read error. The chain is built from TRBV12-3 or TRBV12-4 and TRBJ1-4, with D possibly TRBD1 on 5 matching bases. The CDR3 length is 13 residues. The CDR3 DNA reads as TGTGCCAGCAGCGGAGGGGAGGGTGAAAAACTGGTTTTT. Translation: CASSGGEGEKLVF.

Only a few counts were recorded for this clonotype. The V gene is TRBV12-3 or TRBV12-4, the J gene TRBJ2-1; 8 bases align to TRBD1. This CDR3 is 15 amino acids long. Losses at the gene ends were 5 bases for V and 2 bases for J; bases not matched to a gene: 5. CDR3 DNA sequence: TGTGCCAGCAGTAACGGACAGGGAACCTACAATGAGCAGTTCTTC. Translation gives CASSNGQGTYNEQFF.

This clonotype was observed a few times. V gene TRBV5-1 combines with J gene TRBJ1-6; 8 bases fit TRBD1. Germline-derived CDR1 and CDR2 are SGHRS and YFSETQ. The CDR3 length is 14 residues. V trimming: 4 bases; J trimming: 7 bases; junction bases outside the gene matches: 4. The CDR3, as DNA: TGCGCCAGCAGCGACGGACAGGGAAATTCACCCCTCCACTTT. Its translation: CASSDGQGNSPLHF.

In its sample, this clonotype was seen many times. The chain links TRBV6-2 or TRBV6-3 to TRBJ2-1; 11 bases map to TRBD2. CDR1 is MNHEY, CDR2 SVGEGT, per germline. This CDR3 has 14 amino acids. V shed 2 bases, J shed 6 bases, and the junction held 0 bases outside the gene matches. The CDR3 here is CASSYGTSGNEQFF. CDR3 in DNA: TGTGCCAGCAGTTACGGGACTAGCGGCAATGAGCAGTTCTTC.

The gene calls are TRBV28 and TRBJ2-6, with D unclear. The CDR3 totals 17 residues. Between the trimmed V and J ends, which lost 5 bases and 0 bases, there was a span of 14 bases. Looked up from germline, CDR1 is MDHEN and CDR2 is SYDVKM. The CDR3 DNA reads TGTGCCAGCAGTCCCCCTCCAGGAGCCTCTGGGGCCAACGTCCTGACTTTC. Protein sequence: CASSPPPGASGANVLTF.

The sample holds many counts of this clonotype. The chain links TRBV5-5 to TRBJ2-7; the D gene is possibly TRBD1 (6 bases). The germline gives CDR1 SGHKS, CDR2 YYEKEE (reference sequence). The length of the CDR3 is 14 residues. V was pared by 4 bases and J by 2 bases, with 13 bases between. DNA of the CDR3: TGTGCCAGCAGCCCCGACAGGAACGCCTACGAGCAGTACTTC. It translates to CASSPDRNAYEQYF.

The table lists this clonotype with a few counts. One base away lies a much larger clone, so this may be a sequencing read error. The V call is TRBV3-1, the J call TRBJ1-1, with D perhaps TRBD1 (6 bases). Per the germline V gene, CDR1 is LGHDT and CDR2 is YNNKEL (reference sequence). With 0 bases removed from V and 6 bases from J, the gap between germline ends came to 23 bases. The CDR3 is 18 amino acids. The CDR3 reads CASSQDHSTGSVYSEAFF. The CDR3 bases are TGTGCCAGCAGCCAAGACCATAGTACAGGGTCGGTTTACTCTGAAGCTTTCTTT.

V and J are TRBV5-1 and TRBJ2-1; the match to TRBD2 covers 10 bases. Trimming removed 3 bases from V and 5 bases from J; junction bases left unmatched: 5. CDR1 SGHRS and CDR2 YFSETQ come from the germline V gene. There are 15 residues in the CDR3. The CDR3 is CASSSIAGGDNEQFF. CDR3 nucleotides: TGCGCCAGCAGCTCGATAGCGGGAGGAGACAATGAGCAGTTCTTC.

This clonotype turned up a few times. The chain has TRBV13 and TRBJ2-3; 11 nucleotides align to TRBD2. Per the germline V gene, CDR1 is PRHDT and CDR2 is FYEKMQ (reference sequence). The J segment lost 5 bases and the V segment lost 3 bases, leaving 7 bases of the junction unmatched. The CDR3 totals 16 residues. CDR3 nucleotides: TGTGCCAGCAGCTTTGCTAGCGGGAGGAAGGTAGATACGCAGTATTTT. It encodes CASSFASGRKVDTQYF.

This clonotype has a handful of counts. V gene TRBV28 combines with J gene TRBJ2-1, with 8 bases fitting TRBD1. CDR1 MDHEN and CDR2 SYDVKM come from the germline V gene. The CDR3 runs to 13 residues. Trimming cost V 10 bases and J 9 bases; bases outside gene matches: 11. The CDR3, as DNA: TGTGCCACCACACAGGGGGGAATAGTTGAGCAGTTCTTC. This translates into CATTQGGIVEQFF.

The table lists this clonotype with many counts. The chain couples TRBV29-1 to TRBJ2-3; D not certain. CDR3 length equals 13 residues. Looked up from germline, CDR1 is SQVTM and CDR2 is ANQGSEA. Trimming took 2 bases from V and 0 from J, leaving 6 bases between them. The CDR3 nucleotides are TGCAGCGTTGAATCAGGAAGCACAGATACGCAGTATTTT. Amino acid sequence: CSVESGSTDTQYF.

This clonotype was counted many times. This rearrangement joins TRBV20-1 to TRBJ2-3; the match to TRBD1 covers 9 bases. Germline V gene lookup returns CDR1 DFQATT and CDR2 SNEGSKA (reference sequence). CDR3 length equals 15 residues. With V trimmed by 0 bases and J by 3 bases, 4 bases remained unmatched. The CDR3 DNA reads TGCAGTGCTAGAGATCGAGACAGGGGGACAGATACGCAGTATTTT. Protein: CSARDRDRGTDTQYF.

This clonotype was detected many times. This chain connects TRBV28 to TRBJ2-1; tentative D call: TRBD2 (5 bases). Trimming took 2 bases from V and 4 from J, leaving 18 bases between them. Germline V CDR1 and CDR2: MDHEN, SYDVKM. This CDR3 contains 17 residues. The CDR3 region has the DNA TGTGCCAGCAGTTTAACCCGCTACGGGGAGCTATACAATGAGCAGTTCTTC. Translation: CASSLTRYGELYNEQFF. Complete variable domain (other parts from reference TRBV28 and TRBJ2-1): DVKVTQSSRYLVKRTGEKVFLECVQDMDHENMFWYRQDPGLGLRLIYFSYDVKMKEKGDIPEGYSVSREKKERFSLILESASTNQTSMYLCASSLTRYGELYNEQFFGPGTRLTVL.

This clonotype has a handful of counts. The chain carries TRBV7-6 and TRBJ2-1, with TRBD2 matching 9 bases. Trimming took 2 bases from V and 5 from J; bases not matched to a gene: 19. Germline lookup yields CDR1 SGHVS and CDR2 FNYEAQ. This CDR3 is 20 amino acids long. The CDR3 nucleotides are TGTGCCAGCAGCTTACGAGGTAGCGGGAGTCTGTCAGGCATTGACAATGAGCAGTTCTTC. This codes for CASSLRGSGSLSGIDNEQFF.